Given below is one T cell receptor beta chain in context. Its target is not known. A mixed TRB-A/B primer pool amplified rearranged TRB by multiplex touch-down PCR. TCRdb itself ran the multiplex PCR reads through MiXCR, one entry per CDR3 protein. The table records 19,000 or so distinct CDR3 sequences, over 35% of them present only once. This specimen belongs to a study of T cell repertoires in aging, cancer and after chemotherapy. Across the study: Patients with glioblastoma brain tumors were sampled before and after temozolomide-based therapy.

Study conclusions and caveats: Rebound thymic output was suggested by rising median generation probability during chemotherapy in each cancer cohort.

The template was genomic DNA from peripheral blood, not RNA. There are 14 residues in the CDR3. CDR1 and CDR2 from the germline V gene are MNHEY and SVGEGT. Trimming stripped 0 bases from V and 1 base from J, with 4 bases between. The receptor was isolated from a human donor with a solid tumor. Source material: blood. V and J are TRBV6-2 or TRBV6-3 and TRBJ2-4; no clear D gene. CDR3 protein: CASSYSGAKNIQYF. The CDR3 DNA sequence: TGTGCCAGCAGTTACTCAGGGGCCAAAAACATTCAGTACTTC.